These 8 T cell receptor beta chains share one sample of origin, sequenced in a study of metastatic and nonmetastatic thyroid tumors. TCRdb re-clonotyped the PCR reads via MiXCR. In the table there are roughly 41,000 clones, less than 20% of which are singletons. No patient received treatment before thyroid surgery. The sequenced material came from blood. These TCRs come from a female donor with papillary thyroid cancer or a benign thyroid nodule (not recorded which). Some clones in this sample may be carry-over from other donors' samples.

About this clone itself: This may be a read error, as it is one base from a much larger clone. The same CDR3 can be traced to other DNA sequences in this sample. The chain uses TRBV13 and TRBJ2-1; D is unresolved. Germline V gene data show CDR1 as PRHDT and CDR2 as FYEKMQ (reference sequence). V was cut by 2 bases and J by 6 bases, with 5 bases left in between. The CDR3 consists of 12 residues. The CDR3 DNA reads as TGTGCCAGCAGCTTACGTGGCAATGAGCAGTTCTTC. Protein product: CASSLRGNEQFF.

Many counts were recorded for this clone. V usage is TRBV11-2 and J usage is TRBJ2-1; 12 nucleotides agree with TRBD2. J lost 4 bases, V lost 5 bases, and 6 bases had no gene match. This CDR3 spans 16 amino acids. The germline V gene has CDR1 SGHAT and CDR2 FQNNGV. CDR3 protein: CASSPKGLAGYNEQFF. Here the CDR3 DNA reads TGTGCCAGCAGCCCCAAGGGACTAGCGGGTTACAATGAGCAGTTCTTC.

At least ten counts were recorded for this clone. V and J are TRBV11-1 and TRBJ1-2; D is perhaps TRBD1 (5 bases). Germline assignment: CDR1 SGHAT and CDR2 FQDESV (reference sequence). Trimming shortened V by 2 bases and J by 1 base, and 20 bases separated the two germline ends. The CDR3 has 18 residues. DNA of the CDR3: TGTGCCAGCAGCTTACCGGGGGGGACCTACACCCTTAACTATGGCTACACCTTC. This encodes CASSLPGGTYTLNYGYTF. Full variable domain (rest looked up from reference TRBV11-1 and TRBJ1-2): EAEVAQSPRYKITEKSQAVAFWCDPISGHATLYWYRQILGQGPELLVQFQDESVVDDSQLPKDRFSAERLKGVDSTLKIQPAELGDSAMYLCASSLPGGTYTLNYGYTFGSGTRLTVV.

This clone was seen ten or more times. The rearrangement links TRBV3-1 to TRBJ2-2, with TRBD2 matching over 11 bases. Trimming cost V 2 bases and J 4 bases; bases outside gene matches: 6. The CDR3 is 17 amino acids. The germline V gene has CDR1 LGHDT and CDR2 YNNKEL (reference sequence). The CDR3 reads CASSQTSGGWGTGELFF. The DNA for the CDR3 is TGTGCCAGCAGCCAAACTAGCGGGGGTTGGGGCACCGGGGAGCTGTTTTTT.

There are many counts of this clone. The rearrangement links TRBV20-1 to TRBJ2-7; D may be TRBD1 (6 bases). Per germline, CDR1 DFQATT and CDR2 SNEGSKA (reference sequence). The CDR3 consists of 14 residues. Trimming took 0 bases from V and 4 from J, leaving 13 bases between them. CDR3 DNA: TGCAGTGCTAGAGATCCCCAGGGGAATTACGAGCAGTACTTC. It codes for CSARDPQGNYEQYF.

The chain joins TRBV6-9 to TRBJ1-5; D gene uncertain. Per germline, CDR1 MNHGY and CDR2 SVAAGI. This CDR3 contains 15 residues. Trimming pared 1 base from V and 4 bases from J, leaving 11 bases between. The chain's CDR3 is CASSYCRGWNQPQHF. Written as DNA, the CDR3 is TGTGCCAGCAGTTATTGCCGCGGCTGGAATCAGCCCCAGCATTTT.

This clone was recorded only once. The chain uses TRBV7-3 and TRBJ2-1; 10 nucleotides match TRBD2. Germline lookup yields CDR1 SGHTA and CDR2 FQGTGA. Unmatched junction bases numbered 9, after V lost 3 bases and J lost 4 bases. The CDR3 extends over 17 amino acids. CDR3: CASSFTVTSGFYNEQFF. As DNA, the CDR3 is TGTGCCAGCAGCTTTACTGTGACTAGCGGGTTTTACAATGAGCAGTTCTTC. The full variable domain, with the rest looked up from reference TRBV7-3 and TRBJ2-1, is GAGVSQTPSNKVTEKGKYVELRCDPISGHTALYWYRQSLGQGPEFLIYFQGTGAADDSGLPNDRFFAVRPEGSVSTLKIQRTERGDSAVYLCASSFTVTSGFYNEQFFGPGTRLTVL.

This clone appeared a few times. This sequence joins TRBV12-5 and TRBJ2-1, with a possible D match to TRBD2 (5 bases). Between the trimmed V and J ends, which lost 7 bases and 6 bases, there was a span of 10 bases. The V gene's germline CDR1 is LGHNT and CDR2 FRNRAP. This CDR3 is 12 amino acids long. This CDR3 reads CASAQSGNEQFF. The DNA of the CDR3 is TGTGCTAGTGCCCAAAGCGGCAATGAGCAGTTCTTC.